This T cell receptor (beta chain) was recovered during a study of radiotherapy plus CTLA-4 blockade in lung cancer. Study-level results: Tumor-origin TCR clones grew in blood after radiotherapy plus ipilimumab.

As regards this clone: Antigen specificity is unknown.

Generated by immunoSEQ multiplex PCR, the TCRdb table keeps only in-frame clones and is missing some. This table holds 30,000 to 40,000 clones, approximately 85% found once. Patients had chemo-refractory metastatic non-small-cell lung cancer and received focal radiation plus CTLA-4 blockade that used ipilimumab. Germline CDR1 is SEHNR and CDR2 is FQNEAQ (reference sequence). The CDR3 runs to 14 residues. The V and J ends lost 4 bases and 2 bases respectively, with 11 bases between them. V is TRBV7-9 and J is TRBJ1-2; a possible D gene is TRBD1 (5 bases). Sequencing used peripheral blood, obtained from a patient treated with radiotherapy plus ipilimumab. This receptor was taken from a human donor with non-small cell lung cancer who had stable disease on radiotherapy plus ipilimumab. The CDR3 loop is CASSSDTLNYGYTF. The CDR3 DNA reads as TGTGCCAGCAGCTCGGACACTTTAAACTATGGCTACACCTTC.